This TCR beta chain was profiled in a study of cytomegalovirus exposure and HLA in healthy donors. In regard to this clone: Antigen: not known.

The study ran its PCR with 60 Vbeta and 13 Jbeta primers. Source study methods: Among the unique TCR beta chains that a later analysis counted, around 72 million in all, 9.5 million to 11 million were shared. The assay was immunoSEQ multiplex PCR, and TCRdb's table has in-frame clones only and misses some. V and J calls and clone size are those listed in that table; D and trimming were worked out from the DNA. Altogether 95,000 to 150,000 clones are present, 73% being singletons, with the ten largest covering less than 5%. General study results and limits: A later analysis reportedly identified an Asian-associated ancestry cluster as carrying fewer N-insertions than the roughly 670-donor mean. Available immune exposure information covered CMV serostatus only. Presence/absence comparisons presumed near-even sequencing depth among donors.

Germline lookup yields CDR1 SGHAT and CDR2 FQNNGV. This CDR3 is 15 amino acids long. Trimming removed 2 bases at V and 0 bases at J, with 10 bases between. This TCR was recovered from a man aged 55 to 70 in good health and CMV-seropositive. The sequencing input was PBMCs. The J gene is TRBJ1-1, the V gene TRBV11-2; possible D gene TRBD1, 6 bases. The CDR3 DNA is TGTGCCAGCAGCTTAAGGGACACCCTGAACACTGAAGCTTTCTTT. Amino acid sequence: CASSLRDTLNTEAFF.